A single sample is the source of the 29 T cell receptor beta chains below, sequenced in a study of control samples from healthy donors and cancer patients. Assay: immunoSEQ multiplex PCR; the TCRdb copy retains only in-frame clones and omits some. Altogether roughly 86,000 clones are present, approximately 93% being singletons, with the ten largest covering approximately 1.5%. The specimen was blood. The source of these receptors is a woman aged 30 to 39 in good health.

J is TRBJ1-1 and V is TRBV19; D is unresolved. Trimming removed 7 bases at V and 5 bases at J, with 11 bases between. Looked up from germline, CDR1 is LNHDA and CDR2 is SQIVND (reference sequence). The CDR3 extends over 12 amino acids. The CDR3 loop reads CASNEGGTEAFF. The CDR3 DNA reads as TGTGCCAGTAACGAAGGAGGGACTGAAGCTTTCTTT.

The genes are TRBV9 and TRBJ2-7, with a tentative D call TRBD2 (5 bases). Germline V gives CDR1 SGDLS, CDR2 YYNGEE. The CDR3 loop spans 14 amino acids. V lost 4 bases and J 0 bases, leaving 11 bases between the germline ends. Written as DNA, the CDR3 is TGTGCCAGCAGCCCCCGGGATCTCTCCTACGAGCAGTACTTC. It is translated as CASSPRDLSYEQYF.

The rearrangement joins TRBV29-1 to TRBJ1-1; D unresolved. This CDR3 is built from 13 residues. The V and J ends lost 7 bases and 3 bases respectively, with 15 bases between them. Germline CDR1 SQVTM, CDR2 ANQGSEA. Here the CDR3 reads CSGKSELDTEAFF. CDR3 DNA: TGCAGCGGTAAATCAGAGCTCGACACTGAAGCTTTCTTT.

This chain uses TRBV6-5 with TRBJ2-1; TRBD1 matches 8 bases. The CDR3 has 16 residues. V lost 2 bases to trimming and J lost 6 bases; unmatched junction nucleotides: 9. From germline, CDR1 is MNHEY and CDR2 SVGAGI. This CDR3 reads CASSYPRGQGGNEQFF. CDR3 nucleotides: TGTGCCAGCAGTTACCCAAGAGGACAGGGCGGCAATGAGCAGTTCTTC.

The chain joins TRBV12-3 or TRBV12-4 to TRBJ1-5; D is unresolved. The V gene lost 6 bases and the J gene lost 3 bases, with 6 bases spanning the gap. CDR3 size: 12 residues. The CDR3 bases are TGTGCCAGCAGCCCTAACAATCAGCCCCAGCATTTT. It is translated as CASSPNNQPQHF.

A few counts support this clone. V is TRBV9 and J is TRBJ1-2; possibly TRBD1 for D (6 bases). Germline lookup yields CDR1 SGDLS and CDR2 YYNGEE. With 4 bases removed from V and 2 bases from J, the gap between germline ends came to 21 bases. The CDR3 covers 17 residues. CDR3 protein: CASSPGGQQGRNYGYTF. The CDR3 bases are TGTGCCAGCAGCCCCGGTGGTCAACAGGGTAGGAACTATGGCTACACCTTC.

This clone has only one observation. This chain connects TRBV18 to TRBJ2-1, with D uncertain. Germline V gene lookup returns CDR1 KGHSH and CDR2 LQKENI. V lost 3 bases, J lost 8 bases, and 17 bases lay in between. The CDR3 contains 15 residues. CDR3 DNA: TGTGCCAGCTCACCGAAGAAGGGCTGGAGTTATGAGCAGTTCTTC. Translating it yields CASSPKKGWSYEQFF.

J is TRBJ2-7 and V is TRBV5-1, with D possibly called TRBD1 or TRBD2 (5 bases each). Per germline, CDR1 SGHRS and CDR2 YFSETQ. The germline V and J ends were trimmed by 4 bases and 5 bases, with 16 bases remaining between them. The CDR3 loop spans 14 amino acids. The CDR3 reads CASSAGARVNEQYF. CDR3 DNA sequence: TGCGCCAGCAGCGCCGGGGCCCGGGTGAACGAGCAGTACTTC.

V and J are TRBV28 and TRBJ1-1; D call uncertain. In germline, CDR1 is MDHEN, CDR2 SYDVKM. V was clipped by 7 bases and J by 4 bases, with 16 bases between them. The CDR3 spans 14 residues. This chain's CDR3 is CASTEWGVRTEAFF. The CDR3 DNA reads TGTGCCAGCACCGAGTGGGGAGTTCGCACTGAAGCTTTCTTT.

This sequence joins TRBV27 and TRBJ2-1; TRBD2 agrees at 10 bases. This CDR3 region has 15 residues. J lost 5 bases, V lost 2 bases, and 3 bases had no gene match. Germline V lookup: CDR1 MNHEY, CDR2 SMNVEV (reference sequence). The CDR3 DNA follows: TGTGCCAGCAGTTTACTGGGACTAGCGCACAATGAGCAGTTCTTC. Its protein is CASSLLGLAHNEQFF.

V usage is TRBV18 and J usage is TRBJ1-1; D call uncertain. This CDR3 comprises 14 residues. V lost 0 bases and J 0 bases, leaving 5 bases between the germline ends. CDR1 is KGHSH and CDR2 is LQKENI in the germline V gene. The CDR3 loop is CASSPPAMNTEAFF. CDR3 bases: TGTGCCAGCTCACCACCGGCGATGAACACTGAAGCTTTCTTT.

V and J are TRBV9 and TRBJ1-3; possibly TRBD1 for D (5 bases). The CDR3 spans 14 residues. V dropped 4 bases and J dropped 2 bases, with 10 bases sitting between them. Per the germline V gene, CDR1 is SGDLS and CDR2 is YYNGEE. The CDR3: CASSPSGTGNTIYF. The CDR3 DNA reads TGTGCCAGCAGCCCTTCAGGGACTGGAAACACCATATATTTT.

This chain uses TRBV24-1 with TRBJ2-2; either TRBD1 or TRBD2 may fit D (6 bases each). The CDR3 is made up of 18 amino acids. Deletions cut 2 bases from V and 0 bases from J, with 15 bases between. Germline values: CDR1 KGHDR, CDR2 SFDVKD. This chain's CDR3 is CATSDSGRRQANTGELFF. CDR3 bases: TGTGCCACCAGTGATTCGGGGAGGAGACAGGCGAACACCGGGGAGCTGTTTTTT.

A note on this clone: One junction end disagrees with the germline gene, perhaps due to a read error. The rearrangement joins TRBV12-3 or TRBV12-4 to TRBJ1-6; D might be TRBD1 (5 bases). The CDR3 is 13 residues long. In nucleotides, the CDR3 is TGTGCCAGCAGTTTAGGAGATCGGGGGTCGGCTCGCTTT. Amino acid sequence: CASSLGDRGSARF.

The rearrangement joins TRBV7-5 to TRBJ2-3; the table's D call TRBD2 went unverified against the DNA. TRBV7-5 is described as a pseudogene. CDR3 length equals 16 residues. The CDR3 region is CARSLSAGVSTDTQYF. The CDR3 DNA reads as TGTGCCAGAAGCTTATCAGCGGGGGTTAGCACAGATACGCAGTATTTT.

This sequence joins TRBV11-2 and TRBJ2-2, with 7 positions matching TRBD1. Germline CDR1 and CDR2: SGHAT and FQNNGV. V trimming: 5 bases; J trimming: 3 bases; junction bases outside the gene matches: 12. The CDR3 runs 17 residues. The CDR3 spells CASSLTMGQRDTGELFF. The CDR3 region has the DNA TGTGCCAGCAGCCTCACCATGGGACAGCGAGACACCGGGGAGCTGTTTTTT.

The rearrangement joins TRBV20-1 to TRBJ1-2; D remains unclear. Germline CDR1 is DFQATT and CDR2 is SNEGSKA (reference sequence). The CDR3 loop spans 11 amino acids. The germline V and J ends were trimmed by 7 bases and 8 bases, with 14 bases remaining between them. The CDR3 region is CSGKAMGGYTF. CDR3 coding DNA: TGCAGTGGTAAAGCGATGGGGGGCTACACCTTC.

The V call is TRBV6-5, the J call TRBJ2-5; TRBD1 aligns across 7 bases. V lost 6 bases and J lost 7; bases outside the gene matches: 8. The germline gives CDR1 MNHEY, CDR2 SVGAGI. This CDR3 is built from 13 residues. The CDR3 spells CASSTGQVGTQYF. In nucleotides, the CDR3 is TGTGCCAGCAGCACCGGACAGGTTGGGACCCAGTACTTC.

The rearrangement joins TRBV5-4 to TRBJ2-6; 8 nucleotides align to TRBD1. V shed 0 bases, J shed 2 bases, and the junction held 4 bases outside the gene matches. Germline values: CDR1 SGHNT, CDR2 YYREEE (reference sequence). The CDR3 covers 17 residues. The CDR3 loop is CASSLGTGLTGANVLTF. The CDR3 nucleotides are TGTGCCAGCAGCTTGGGGACAGGGTTAACTGGGGCCAACGTCCTGACTTTC.

The chain employs TRBV7-2 and TRBJ2-7, with D uncertain. Germline values: CDR1 SGHTA, CDR2 FQGNSA. V lost 1 base to trimming and J lost 3 bases, with 7 bases between them. This CDR3 has 13 residues. The CDR3, as DNA: TGTGCCAGCAGCTTAGTGGGGATCTACGAGCAGTACTTC. This gives the protein CASSLVGIYEQYF.

J is TRBJ2-5 and V is TRBV6-2 or TRBV6-3; D is tentatively TRBD1 or TRBD2 (7 bases each). The CDR3 is 15 amino acids. Trimming took 2 bases from V and 5 from J, leaving 15 bases between them. Germline CDR1 and CDR2: MNHEY and SVGEGT. CDR3 protein: CASSYGRGRGETQYF. Written as DNA, the CDR3 is TGTGCCAGCAGTTACGGGAGGGGGCGAGGGGAGACCCAGTACTTC.

The chain links TRBV3-1 (or the pseudogene TRBV3-2) to TRBJ2-2; D remains unclear. Trimming left V 2 bases short and J 1 base short, with 8 bases between. Germline CDR1 is LGHDT and CDR2 is YNNKEL (reference sequence). The CDR3 runs 15 residues. The CDR3 DNA reads as TGTGCCAGCAGCCAATTCTACAGGAACACCGGGGAGCTGTTTTTT. Protein: CASSQFYRNTGELFF.

This chain links TRBV28 with TRBJ1-6; 9 positions agree with TRBD1. After removal of 4 bases from V and 8 bases from J, the junction contained 12 bases not matched to a gene. The V gene's germline CDR1 is MDHEN and CDR2 SYDVKM. The CDR3 runs to 17 residues. CDR3 coding DNA: TGTGCCAGCAGTTCCTTTCGACAGGGGGTTGGACATTCACCCCTCCACTTT. Protein sequence: CASSSFRQGVGHSPLHF.

The chain joins TRBV29-1 to TRBJ2-1; D uncertain. The CDR3 spans 14 residues. V was shortened by 1 base and J by 0 bases, with 7 bases between the two germline ends. Germline-derived CDR1 and CDR2 are SQVTM and ANQGSEA. CDR3 region: CSVEGLNSYNEQFF. The CDR3 DNA reads as TGCAGCGTTGAAGGTCTAAACTCCTACAATGAGCAGTTCTTC.

The chain couples TRBV10-3 to TRBJ2-7; 9 bases map to TRBD2. V trimming: 6 bases; J trimming: 2 bases; junction bases outside the gene matches: 5. From germline, CDR1 is ENHRY and CDR2 SYGVKD. The CDR3 is 14 residues long. The CDR3 DNA is TGTGCCATCAGCCCGACTAGCGGAGCCTACGAGCAGTACTTC. Protein: CAISPTSGAYEQYF.

The chain carries TRBV11-3 and TRBJ2-3, with D unresolved. Germline V gene sequence: CDR1 SGHNT, CDR2 YENEEA. CDR3 length: 16 amino acids. Trimming shortened V by 4 bases and J by 3 bases, and 17 bases separated the two germline ends. CDR3 sequence (DNA): TGTGCCAGCAGCTCGGGCACTTCGGCGCAGACAGATACGCAGTATTTT. Its protein is CASSSGTSAQTDTQYF.

The chain carries TRBV27 and TRBJ2-7; TRBD1 might be the D (6 bases). CDR3 length: 13 amino acids. The germline CDR1 and CDR2 sequences are MNHEY and SMNVEV (reference sequence). V was trimmed by 3 bases and J by 2 bases, leaving 8 bases between them. The DNA of the CDR3 is TGTGCCAGCAGTTTCAGGGACACCTACGAGCAGTACTTC. Its protein is CASSFRDTYEQYF.

Only one count was recorded for this clone. This chain uses TRBV27 with TRBJ1-6, with TRBD1 matching over 7 bases. The CDR3 is 15 residues long. Trimming at V came to 6 bases and at J to 4 bases, leaving 6 bases not matched to a gene. Germline loops: CDR1 MNHEY, CDR2 SMNVEV (reference sequence). CDR3 in amino acids: CASSPDRAYNSPLHF. CDR3 bases: TGTGCCAGCAGCCCCGACAGGGCGTATAATTCACCCCTCCACTTT.

The V call is TRBV12-3 or TRBV12-4, the J call TRBJ1-1; no clear D gene. V dropped 3 bases and J dropped 3 bases, with 5 bases sitting between them. The CDR3 has 12 amino acids. The DNA of the CDR3 is TGTGCCAGCAGTTTCCTCGACACTGAAGCTTTCTTT. It translates to CASSFLDTEAFF.